Below are 12 T cell receptor beta chains sequenced from a single sample in a study of blood T cell repertoires in COVID-19 (dated by TCRdb to about 2020). Library construction relied on the immunoSEQ multiplex PCR assay. This immuneACCESS table, as held by TCRdb, lists in-frame sequences with V and J called but not all clones. Of the missing ones, under half trace to an unresolved V gene in checked studies; the others have no known cause. For this sample there are approximately 500,000 clones; about 88% appear just once. About 8% of the sample lies in the top ten. The material sequenced was peripheral blood. The receptors here all came from a woman in her fifties or sixties with COVID-19, enrolled during active disease.

The gene calls are TRBV9 and TRBJ1-2, with D perhaps TRBD1 (5 bases). V was clipped by 9 bases and J by 6 bases, with 24 bases between them. CDR3 size: 15 residues. CDR1 is SGDLS, CDR2 YYNGEE, per germline. CDR3 nucleotide sequence: TGTGCCACCTCACCACTTCCTTCGGGGGTCGATGGCTACACCTTC. Amino acids: CATSPLPSGVDGYTF.

The rearrangement uses TRBV2 and TRBJ1-2; TRBD1 matches at 9 bases. V lost 11 bases to trimming and J lost 8 bases; unmatched junction nucleotides: 15. The germline V gene has CDR1 SNHLY and CDR2 FYNNEI. The CDR3 length is 14 residues. The CDR3 DNA follows: TGTGCCGGCACGCCGACAGGGGGAGTAGAAGGCTACACCTTC. Translated, it gives CAGTPTGGVEGYTF. The full variable domain, its missing parts supplied by reference TRBV2 and TRBJ1-2, is EPEVTQTPSHQVTQMGQEVILRCVPISNHLYFYWYRQILGQKVEFLVSFYNNEISEKSEIFDDQFSVERPDGSNFTLKIRSTKLEDSAMYFCAGTPTGGVEGYTFGSGTRLTVV.

The chain combines TRBV18 with TRBJ1-3; 7 nucleotides agree with TRBD1. J lost 4 bases, V lost 4 bases, and 4 bases had no gene match. The length of the CDR3 is 14 residues. Germline values: CDR1 KGHSH, CDR2 LQKENI. The CDR3 protein is CASSRDRQGNTIYF. The DNA of the CDR3 is TGTGCCAGCTCACGGGACAGACAAGGAAACACCATATATTTT.

The chain couples TRBV18 to TRBJ2-3; D is possibly TRBD1 (6 bases). CDR3 length: 16 amino acids. Trimming pared 8 bases from V and 2 bases from J, leaving 20 bases between. CDR1 is KGHSH, CDR2 LQKENI, per germline. Here the CDR3 reads CASALLVTGTTDTQYF. Written as DNA, the CDR3 is TGTGCCAGCGCCCTACTCGTCACAGGGACCACAGATACGCAGTATTTT.

The rearrangement joins TRBV6-5 to TRBJ1-1, with D hard to call. The germline gives CDR1 MNHEY, CDR2 SVGAGI. The CDR3 is 13 residues long. The germline V and J ends were trimmed by 10 bases and 4 bases, with 16 bases remaining between them. The DNA for the CDR3 is TGTGCCACATTGAGGGCGCGGTCCACTGAAGCTTTCTTT. It codes for CATLRARSTEAFF.

The genes are TRBV11-2 and TRBJ1-3; D gene unclear. There are 19 residues in the CDR3. Trimming cost V 4 bases and J 0 bases, with 22 bases left between them. Per germline, CDR1 SGHAT and CDR2 FQNNGV. This chain's CDR3 is CASSSLSIRSYSSGNTIYF. Written as DNA, the CDR3 is TGTGCCAGCAGCTCCCTTAGTATTAGAAGTTATAGCTCTGGAAACACCATATATTTT.

The chain couples TRBV10-3 to TRBJ2-3, with TRBD2 as a possible D gene (6 bases). The CDR3 sequence is 15 residues long. Looked up from germline, CDR1 is ENHRY and CDR2 is SYGVKD. With 2 bases removed from V and 2 bases from J, the gap between germline ends came to 11 bases. The CDR3 DNA reads TGTGCCATCAGTGAGGTTGGGAGGTCCACAGATACGCAGTATTTT. As protein: CAISEVGRSTDTQYF.

The chain is built from TRBV24-1 and TRBJ1-5; unclear D gene. V was pared by 3 bases and J by 7 bases, with 15 bases between. The CDR3 totals 15 residues. Germline V gives CDR1 KGHDR, CDR2 SFDVKD. CDR3 in DNA: TGTGCCACCAGTGATCTCCGTGAGAGCGGGCAGCCCCAGCATTTT. It translates to CATSDLRESGQPQHF.

The chain joins TRBV5-1 to TRBJ1-1, with 9 positions matching TRBD1. V lost 0 bases and J lost 6; bases outside the gene matches: 3. This CDR3 is built from 14 residues. Germline-derived CDR1 and CDR2 are SGHRS and YFSETQ. The CDR3, as DNA: TGCGCCAGCAGCTTGGCAGGACAGGGGTCTGAAGCTTTCTTT. Protein sequence: CASSLAGQGSEAFF.

The chain carries TRBV29-1 and TRBJ2-3; 8 bases line up with TRBD2. The CDR3 totals 14 residues. From germline, CDR1 is SQVTM and CDR2 ANQGSEA. V lost 5 bases, J lost 5 bases, and 9 bases stayed unmatched. CDR3 sequence (DNA): TGCAGCGTTAAGATTAGCGGGGTAGAAGATACGCAGTATTTT. Its translation: CSVKISGVEDTQYF.

The chain links TRBV11-2 to TRBJ2-1, with D possibly being TRBD2 (6 bases). Germline V gene sequence: CDR1 SGHAT, CDR2 FQNNGV. The CDR3 length is 13 residues. Trimming stripped 2 bases from V and 7 bases from J, with 9 bases between. CDR3 residues: CASSLFGLNEQFF. CDR3 nucleotide sequence: TGTGCCAGCAGCTTATTTGGACTAAATGAGCAGTTCTTC.

The chain uses TRBV11-1 and TRBJ2-1; possibly TRBD2 for D (5 bases). The CDR3 is 15 residues long. Between the trimmed V and J ends, which lost 3 bases and 0 bases, there was a span of 9 bases. The V gene's germline CDR1 is SGHAT and CDR2 FQDESV (reference sequence). The CDR3 nucleotides are TGTGCCAGCAGCTTTGACTACCCCTCCTACAATGAGCAGTTCTTC. Amino acids: CASSFDYPSYNEQFF.